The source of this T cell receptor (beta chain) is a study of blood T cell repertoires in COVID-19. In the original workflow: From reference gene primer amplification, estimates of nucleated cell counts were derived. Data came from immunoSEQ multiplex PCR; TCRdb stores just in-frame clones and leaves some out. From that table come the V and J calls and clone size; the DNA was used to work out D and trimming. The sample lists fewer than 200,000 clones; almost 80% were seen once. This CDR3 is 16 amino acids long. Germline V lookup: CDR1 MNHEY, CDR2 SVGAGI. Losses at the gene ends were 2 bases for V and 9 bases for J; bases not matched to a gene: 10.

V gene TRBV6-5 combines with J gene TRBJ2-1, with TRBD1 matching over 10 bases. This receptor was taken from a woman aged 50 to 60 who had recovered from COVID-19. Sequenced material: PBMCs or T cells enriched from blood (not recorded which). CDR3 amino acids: CASSYASGTGVGEQFF. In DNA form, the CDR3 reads TGTGCCAGCAGTTACGCTTCCGGGACAGGGGTTGGTGAGCAGTTCTTC.